Listed below are T cell receptor beta chains from one sample, sequenced in a study of shared clonotypes between healthy human individuals. Clones were sequenced by immunoSEQ multiplex PCR, and TCRdb holds only the in-frame ones, with some missing. Among fewer than 150,000 clones listed, about 67% were seen once. The sequenced sample was memory CD8+ T cells sorted from blood. The receptor set was obtained from a woman in her twenties or thirties in good health. Each CDR3 is given with its conserved first and last residue. The D gene is left open where the match is weak. Rows give clone size only sometimes, using once, few, many, or a class for an expanded clone.

D gene,V gene,clone size,J gene,CDR3 protein,CDR3 DNA
TRBD2,TRBV7-8,.,TRBJ2-1,CASSRRSLEREFYNEQFF,TGTGCCAGCAGCCGAAGATCCTTGGAGCGGGAGTTCTACAATGAGCAGTTCTTC
TRBD1,TRBV6-4,.,TRBJ2-7,CASPWTGRHGQYF,TGTGCCAGCCCCTGGACAGGGCGACACGGGCAGTACTTC
.,TRBV5-6,.,TRBJ2-1,CASSPLSGERSYNEQFF,TGTGCCAGCAGTCCACTATCGGGAGAACGCTCCTACAATGAGCAGTTCTTC
.,TRBV28,medium-sized,TRBJ1-4,CATEKLFF,TGTGCCACCGAAAAACTGTTTTTT
TRBD1,TRBV29-1,once,TRBJ2-1,CSVVFVMRQGGNEQFF,TGCAGCGTTGTATTCGTGATGAGACAGGGGGGCAATGAGCAGTTCTTC
.,TRBV4-1,.,TRBJ1-2,CASSVVATSLGYTF,TGCGCCAGCAGCGTAGTCGCTACCTCTCTGGGCTACACCTTC
.,TRBV28,.,TRBJ1-5,CASSDRNFGNQPQHF,TGTGCCAGCAGTGACAGGAACTTCGGCAATCAGCCCCAGCATTTT
.,TRBV27,.,TRBJ2-7,CASSFIGSSDEQYF,TGTGCCAGCAGTTTTATTGGGAGCTCCGACGAGCAGTACTTC
TRBD1,TRBV19,.,TRBJ2-7,CASSRTGTSLYEQYF,TGTGCCAGTAGTAGGACAGGGACATCCCTCTACGAGCAGTACTTC
TRBD1,TRBV5-1,many,TRBJ2-7,CASSLAGTEAYEQYF,TGCGCCAGCAGCTTGGCAGGGACAGAAGCCTACGAGCAGTACTTC
.,TRBV4-1,.,TRBJ1-5,CASSSKIGRGRGNQPQHF,TGCGCCAGCAGCTCGAAGATTGGACGGGGCCGAGGCAATCAGCCCCAGCATTTT
.,TRBV13,.,TRBJ2-1,CATAFGGEQFF,TGTGCCACAGCGTTTGGTGGTGAGCAGTTCTTC
.,TRBV10-2,.,TRBJ1-5,CASSVRSQPQHF,TGCGCCAGCAGTGTTCGGTCTCAGCCCCAGCATTTT